This T cell receptor beta chain was found in a study of vaccination and CD4 T cells after COVID-19. Across the study: Nasal swab PCR detected SARS-CoV-2 in convalescent patients, who comprised several mild cases and one severe case. Each participant was administered two doses of a vaccine, which was either BNT162b2 or mRNA-1273. General study findings and limits: Spike mono-reactivity was shown by 304 of 307 vaccine-specific clones in convalescent patients.

Noted treatment: roughly 10-day PBMC culture with coronavirus spike peptide pools or control peptides (ViraFEST assay). Researchers reported culturing two million PBMCs per well with approximately 10 IU/ml IL-2 and about 9 ug/ml peptide pools. The Oncomine TCR Beta short-read assay was applied to DNA of cultured CD4+ T cells. TCRdb itself ran the PCR reads through MiXCR, one entry per CDR3 protein. This table has about 13,000 distinct CDR3 sequences, 35% to 45% appearing once. V was pared by 0 bases and J by 7 bases, with 9 bases of the junction left unmatched. The CDR3 extends over 17 amino acids. The germline CDR1 and CDR2 sequences are LNHDA and SQIVND (reference sequence). As to this clonotype: Its antigen is unidentified.

This clonotype was obtained from a human donor who had recovered from COVID-19. The sample consisted of CD4+ T cells from blood, cultured in vitro, taken after SARS-CoV-2 vaccination. V usage is TRBV19 and J usage is TRBJ1-6; 7 bases align to TRBD1. CDR3 amino acids: CASSIEGRGRGNSPLHF. The CDR3 DNA sequence: TGTGCCAGTAGTATAGAGGGGAGGGGGCGAGGAAATTCACCCCTCCACTTT.